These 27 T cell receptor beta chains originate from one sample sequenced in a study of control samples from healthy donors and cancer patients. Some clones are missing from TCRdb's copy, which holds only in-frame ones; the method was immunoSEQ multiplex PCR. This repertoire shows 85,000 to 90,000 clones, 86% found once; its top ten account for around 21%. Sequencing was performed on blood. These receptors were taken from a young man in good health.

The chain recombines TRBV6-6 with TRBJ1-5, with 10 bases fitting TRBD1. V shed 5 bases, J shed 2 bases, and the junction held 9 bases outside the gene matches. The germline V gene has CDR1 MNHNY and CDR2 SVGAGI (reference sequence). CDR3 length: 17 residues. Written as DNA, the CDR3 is TGTGCCAGCAGTCGGACAGGGGGAATTTATGGCAATCAGCCCCAGCATTTT. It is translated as CASSRTGGIYGNQPQHF.

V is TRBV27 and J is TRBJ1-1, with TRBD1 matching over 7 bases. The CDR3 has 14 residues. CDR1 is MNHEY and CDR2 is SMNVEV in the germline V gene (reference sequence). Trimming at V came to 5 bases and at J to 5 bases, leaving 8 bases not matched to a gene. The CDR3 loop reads CASSPDRAGTEAFF. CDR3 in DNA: TGTGCCAGCAGTCCCGACAGGGCAGGTACTGAAGCTTTCTTT.

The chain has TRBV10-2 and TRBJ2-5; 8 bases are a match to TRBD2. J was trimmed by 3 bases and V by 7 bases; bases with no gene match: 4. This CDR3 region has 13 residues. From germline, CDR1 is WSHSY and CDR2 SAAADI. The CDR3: CASTLAGEETQYF. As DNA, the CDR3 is TGCGCCAGCACCCTAGCGGGTGAAGAGACCCAGTACTTC.

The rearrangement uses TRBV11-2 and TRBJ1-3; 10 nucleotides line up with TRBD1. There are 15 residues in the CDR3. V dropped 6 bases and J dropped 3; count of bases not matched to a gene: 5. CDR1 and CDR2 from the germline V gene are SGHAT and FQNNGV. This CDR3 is CASSQTGGFGNTIYF. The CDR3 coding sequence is TGTGCCAGCAGTCAGACAGGGGGCTTTGGAAACACCATATATTTT.

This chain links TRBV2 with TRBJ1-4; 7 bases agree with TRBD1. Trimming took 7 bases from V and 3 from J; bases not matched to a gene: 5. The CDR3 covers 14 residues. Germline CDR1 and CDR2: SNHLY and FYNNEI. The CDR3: CASIWTGSNEKLFF. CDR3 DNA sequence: TGTGCCAGCATCTGGACAGGCTCTAATGAAAAACTGTTTTTT.

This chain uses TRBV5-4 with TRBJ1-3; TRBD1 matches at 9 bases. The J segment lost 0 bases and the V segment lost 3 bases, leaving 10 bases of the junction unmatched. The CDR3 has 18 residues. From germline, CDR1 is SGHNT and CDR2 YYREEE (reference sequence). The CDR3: CASSSAGYRGPSGNTIYF. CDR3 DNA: TGTGCCAGCAGCTCGGCCGGCTACAGGGGGCCCTCTGGAAACACCATATATTTT.

In DNA, the CDR3 is TGTGCCAGCAGCTTCTATAGCGGGGCCACAGATACGCAGTATTTT. It specifies CASSFYSGATDTQYF. The chain combines TRBV11-2 with TRBJ2-3, with 8 positions matching TRBD2. Germline V gives CDR1 SGHAT, CDR2 FQNNGV. There are 15 residues in the CDR3. Trimming at V came to 3 bases and at J to 2 bases, leaving 4 bases not matched to a gene.

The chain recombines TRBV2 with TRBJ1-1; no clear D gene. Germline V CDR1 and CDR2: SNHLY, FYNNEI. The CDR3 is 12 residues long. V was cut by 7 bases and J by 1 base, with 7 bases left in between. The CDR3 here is CASKWGNTEAFF. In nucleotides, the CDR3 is TGTGCCAGCAAATGGGGGAACACTGAAGCTTTCTTT.

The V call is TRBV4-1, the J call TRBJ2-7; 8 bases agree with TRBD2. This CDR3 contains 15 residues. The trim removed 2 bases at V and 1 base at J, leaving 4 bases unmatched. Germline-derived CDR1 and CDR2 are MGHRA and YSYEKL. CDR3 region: CASSQLKRGSYEQYF. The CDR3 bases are TGCGCCAGCAGCCAATTGAAGCGGGGGTCCTACGAGCAGTACTTC.

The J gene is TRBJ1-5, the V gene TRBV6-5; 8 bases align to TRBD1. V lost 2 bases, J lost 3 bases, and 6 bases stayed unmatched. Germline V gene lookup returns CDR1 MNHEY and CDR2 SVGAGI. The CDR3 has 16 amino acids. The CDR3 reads CASSYVEQGVNQPQHF. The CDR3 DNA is TGTGCCAGCAGTTACGTGGAACAGGGGGTCAATCAGCCCCAGCATTTT.

The CDR3 DNA sequence: TGTGCCTGGGCCCGGGACAGGGCCACAGATACGCAGTATTTT. Protein: CAWARDRATDTQYF. This sequence joins TRBV30 and TRBJ2-3, with 9 nucleotides matching TRBD1. Trimming cost V 5 bases and J 2 bases; bases outside gene matches: 5. Germline-derived CDR1 and CDR2 are GTSNPN and SVGIG (reference sequence). The CDR3 is 14 amino acids.

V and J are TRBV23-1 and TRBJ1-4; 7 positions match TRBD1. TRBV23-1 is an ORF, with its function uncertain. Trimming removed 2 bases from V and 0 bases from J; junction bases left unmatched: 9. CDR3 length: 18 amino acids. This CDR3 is CASSQPGTASATNEKLFF. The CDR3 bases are TGCGCCAGCAGTCAACCTGGGACAGCCTCTGCAACTAATGAAAAACTGTTTTTT.

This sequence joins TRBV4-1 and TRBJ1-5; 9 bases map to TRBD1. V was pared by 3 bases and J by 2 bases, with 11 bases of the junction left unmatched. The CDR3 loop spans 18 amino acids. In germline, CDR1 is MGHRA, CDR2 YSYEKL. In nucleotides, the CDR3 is TGCGCCAGCAGCCAGGTATCCTTACAGGGGGCCGGCAATCAGCCCCAGCATTTT. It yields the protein CASSQVSLQGAGNQPQHF.

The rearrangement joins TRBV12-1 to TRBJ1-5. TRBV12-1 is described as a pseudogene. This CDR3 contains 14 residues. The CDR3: CASSLAGSNQPQHF. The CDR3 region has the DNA TGTGCCAGCAGCTTAGCGGGTAGCAATCAGCCCCAGCATTTT.

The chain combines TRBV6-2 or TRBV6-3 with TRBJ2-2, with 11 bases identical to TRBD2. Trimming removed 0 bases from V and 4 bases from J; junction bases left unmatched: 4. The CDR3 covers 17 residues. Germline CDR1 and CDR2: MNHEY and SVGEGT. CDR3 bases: TGTGCCAGCAGTTACTCAGCTAGCGGGGGGCCCACCGGGGAGCTGTTTTTT. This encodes CASSYSASGGPTGELFF.

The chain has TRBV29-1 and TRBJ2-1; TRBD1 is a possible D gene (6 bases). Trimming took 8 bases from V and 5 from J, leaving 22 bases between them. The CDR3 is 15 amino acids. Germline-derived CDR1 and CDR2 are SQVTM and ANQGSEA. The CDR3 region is CSLLGAGSMHNEQFF. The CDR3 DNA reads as TGCAGCCTCCTGGGGGCAGGATCGATGCACAATGAGCAGTTCTTC.

The CDR3 DNA follows: TGTGCCAGCTCACCACGGAGCAGTAGTCGAGATACGCAGTATTTT. Protein sequence: CASSPRSSSRDTQYF. V and J are TRBV18 and TRBJ2-3; D gene unclear. CDR3 length equals 15 residues. The germline V gene encodes CDR1 KGHSH and CDR2 LQKENI. Trimming stripped 1 base from V and 5 bases from J, with 13 bases between. Combining the CDR3 with reference TRBV18 and TRBJ2-3 gives the whole variable domain NAGVMQNPRHLVRRRGQEARLRCSPMKGHSHVYWYRQLPEEGLKFMVYLQKENIIDESGMPKERFSAEFPKEGPSILRIQQVVRGDSAAYFCASSPRSSSRDTQYFGPGTRLTVL.

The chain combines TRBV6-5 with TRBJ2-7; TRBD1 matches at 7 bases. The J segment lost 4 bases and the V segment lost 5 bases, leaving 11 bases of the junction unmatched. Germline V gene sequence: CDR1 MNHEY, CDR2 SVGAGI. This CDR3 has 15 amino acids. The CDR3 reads CASSKLGTALYEQYF. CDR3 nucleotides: TGTGCCAGCAGTAAACTGGGGACAGCCCTTTACGAGCAGTACTTC.

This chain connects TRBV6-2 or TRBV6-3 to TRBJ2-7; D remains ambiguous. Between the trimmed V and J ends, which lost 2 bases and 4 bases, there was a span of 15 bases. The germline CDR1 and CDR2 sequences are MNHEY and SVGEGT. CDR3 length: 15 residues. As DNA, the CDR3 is TGTGCCAGCAGTTACGAGGTCTCTACCCTATACGAGCAGTACTTC. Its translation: CASSYEVSTLYEQYF.

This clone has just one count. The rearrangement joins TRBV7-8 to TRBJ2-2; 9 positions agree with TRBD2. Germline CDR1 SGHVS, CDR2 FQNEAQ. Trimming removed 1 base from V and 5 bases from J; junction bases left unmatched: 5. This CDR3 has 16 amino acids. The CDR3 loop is CASSLGRLAGTGELFF. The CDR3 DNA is TGTGCCAGCAGCTTAGGACGGCTAGCGGGGACCGGGGAGCTGTTTTTT.

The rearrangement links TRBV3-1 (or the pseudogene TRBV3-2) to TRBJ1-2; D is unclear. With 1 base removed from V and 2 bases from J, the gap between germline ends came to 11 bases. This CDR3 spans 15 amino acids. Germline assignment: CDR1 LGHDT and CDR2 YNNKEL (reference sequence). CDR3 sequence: CASSQVKGVNYGYTF. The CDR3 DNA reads TGTGCCAGCAGCCAAGTCAAGGGTGTCAACTATGGCTACACCTTC.

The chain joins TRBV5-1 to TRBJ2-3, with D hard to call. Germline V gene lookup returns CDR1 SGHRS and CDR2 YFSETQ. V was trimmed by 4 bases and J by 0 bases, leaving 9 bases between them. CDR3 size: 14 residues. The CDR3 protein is CASSEQASTDTQYF. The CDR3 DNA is TGCGCCAGCAGCGAGCAGGCGAGCACAGATACGCAGTATTTT.

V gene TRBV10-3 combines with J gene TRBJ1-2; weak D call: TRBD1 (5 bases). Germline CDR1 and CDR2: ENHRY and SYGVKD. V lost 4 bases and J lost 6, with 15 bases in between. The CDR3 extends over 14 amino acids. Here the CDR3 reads CAISGRAGRDGYTF. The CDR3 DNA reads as TGTGCCATCAGTGGGAGGGCAGGGAGGGATGGCTACACCTTC.

Written as DNA, the CDR3 is TGTGCCAGTAGCCTTAGGACGCTCGTGGGCACCGGGGAGCTGTTTTTT. As protein: CASSLRTLVGTGELFF. The V call is TRBV19, the J call TRBJ2-2, with D hard to call. The CDR3 is made up of 16 amino acids. The germline V gene has CDR1 LNHDA and CDR2 SQIVND (reference sequence). Trimming removed 6 bases at V and 4 bases at J, with 18 bases between.

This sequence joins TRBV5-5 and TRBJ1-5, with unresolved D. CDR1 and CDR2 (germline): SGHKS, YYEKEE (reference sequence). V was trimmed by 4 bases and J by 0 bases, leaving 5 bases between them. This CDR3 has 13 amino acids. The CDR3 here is CASSVYSNQPQHF. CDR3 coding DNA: TGTGCCAGCAGCGTTTATAGCAATCAGCCCCAGCATTTT.

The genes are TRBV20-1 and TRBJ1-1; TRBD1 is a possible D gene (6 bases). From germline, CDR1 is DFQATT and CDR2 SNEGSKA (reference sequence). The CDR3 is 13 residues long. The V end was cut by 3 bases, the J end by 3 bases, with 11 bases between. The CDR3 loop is CSASTGRDTEAFF. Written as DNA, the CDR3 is TGCAGTGCTAGTACAGGGAGGGACACTGAAGCTTTCTTT.

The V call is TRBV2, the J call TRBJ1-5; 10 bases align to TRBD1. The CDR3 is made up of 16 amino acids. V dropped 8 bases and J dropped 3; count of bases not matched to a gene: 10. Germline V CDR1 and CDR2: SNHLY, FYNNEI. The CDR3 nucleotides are TGTGCCAGCCTTCCCGGGACAGGGGTCTCCAATCAGCCCCAGCATTTT. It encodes CASLPGTGVSNQPQHF.